This TCR beta chain was identified during a study of CD8 T cells in ankylosing spondylitis. Overall study results and limits: A TCR beta motif of eight highly homologous variants appeared characteristic of ankylosing spondylitis blood. Significant enrichment of disease-linked clones was reportedly seen in matched ankylosing spondylitis synovial fluid.

Quantitative 5'-RACE with molecular barcodes produced the TCR beta libraries. Each CDR3 protein is one row after TCRdb ran MiXCR on the 5' RACE reads. The table includes hundreds of thousands of distinct CDR3 sequences, 20% detected once. Points on this clonotype: Its target is not known.

The V gene lost 6 bases and the J gene lost 0 bases, with 12 bases spanning the gap. There are 14 residues in the CDR3. CDR1 DFQATT and CDR2 SNEGSKA come from the germline V gene (reference sequence). This chain links TRBV20-1 with TRBJ1-5; D gene unclear. Specimen: blood, either unsorted or a sorted T cell fraction (not recorded which). The receptor's source is a male donor with ankylosing spondylitis or in good health (not recorded which). For the CDR3, the DNA is TGCAGTGCCAAGCCCAGCGTTAGCAATCAGCCCCAGCATTTT. It specifies CSAKPSVSNQPQHF.